The T cell receptor (beta chain) under discussion was sequenced for a study of spatial heterogeneity in lung cancer. Across the study: The cohort: about 79 early-stage, untreated non-small cell lung cancer patients. Sequenced were any available follow-up PBMC samples, which had been obtained a median of roughly 23 months after resection.

Regarding time point: blood at routine non-recurrence follow-up after resection. Unsorted whole RNA of tumor, nontumor lung or frozen PBMC was sequenced. The study tagged each TCR cDNA molecule with a unique molecular identifier. TCRdb fed the 5' RACE reads into MiXCR, producing one record per CDR3 protein. The sample yields roughly 120,000 distinct CDR3 sequences, 9% to 15% seen once. CDR1 MDHEN and CDR2 SYDVKM come from the germline V gene. This CDR3 has 12 residues. The V gene lost 2 bases and the J gene lost 8 bases, with 9 bases spanning the gap. The TCR was taken from a male donor with early-stage non-small cell lung cancer. The sample here was PBMCs, taken at follow-up. V and J are TRBV28 and TRBJ1-1; D gene uncertain. In DNA, the CDR3 is TGTGCCAGCAGTTTAAGGACGAGCGAAGCTTTCTTT. The encoded protein is CASSLRTSEAFF. Combining the CDR3 with reference TRBV28 and TRBJ1-1 gives the whole variable domain DVKVTQSSRYLVKRTGEKVFLECVQDMDHENMFWYRQDPGLGLRLIYFSYDVKMKEKGDIPEGYSVSREKKERFSLILESASTNQTSMYLCASSLRTSEAFFGQGTRLTVV.